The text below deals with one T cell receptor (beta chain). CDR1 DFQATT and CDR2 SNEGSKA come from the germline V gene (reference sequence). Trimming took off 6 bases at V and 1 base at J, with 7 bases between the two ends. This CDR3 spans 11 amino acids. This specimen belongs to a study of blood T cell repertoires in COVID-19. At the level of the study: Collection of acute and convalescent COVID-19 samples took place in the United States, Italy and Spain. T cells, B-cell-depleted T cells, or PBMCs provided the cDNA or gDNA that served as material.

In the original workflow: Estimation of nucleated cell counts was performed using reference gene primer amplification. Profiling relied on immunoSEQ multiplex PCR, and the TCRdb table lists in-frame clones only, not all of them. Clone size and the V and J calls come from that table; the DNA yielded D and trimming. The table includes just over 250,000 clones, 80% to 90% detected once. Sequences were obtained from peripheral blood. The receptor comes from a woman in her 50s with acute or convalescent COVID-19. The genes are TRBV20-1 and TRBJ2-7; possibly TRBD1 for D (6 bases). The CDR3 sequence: CSAGQSYEQYF. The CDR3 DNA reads TGCAGTGCCGGACAGTCCTACGAGCAGTACTTC.